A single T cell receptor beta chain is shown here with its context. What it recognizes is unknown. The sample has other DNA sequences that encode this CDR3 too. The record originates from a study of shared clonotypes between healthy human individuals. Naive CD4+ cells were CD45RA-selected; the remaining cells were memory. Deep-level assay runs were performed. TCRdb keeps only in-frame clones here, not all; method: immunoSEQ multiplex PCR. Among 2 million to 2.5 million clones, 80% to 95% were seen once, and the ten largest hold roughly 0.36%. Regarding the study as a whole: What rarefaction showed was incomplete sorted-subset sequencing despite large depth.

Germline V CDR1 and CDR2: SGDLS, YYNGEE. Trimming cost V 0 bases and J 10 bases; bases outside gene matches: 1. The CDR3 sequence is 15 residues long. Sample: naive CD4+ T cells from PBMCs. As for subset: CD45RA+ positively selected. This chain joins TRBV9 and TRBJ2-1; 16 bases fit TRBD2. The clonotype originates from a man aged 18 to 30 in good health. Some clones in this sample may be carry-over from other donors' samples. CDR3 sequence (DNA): TGTGCCAGCAGCGTAGAGGGACTAGCGGGAGGGGAGCAGTTCTTC. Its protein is CASSVEGLAGGEQFF.